The text below deals with one T cell receptor (beta chain). Its antigen is not known. This specimen belongs to a study of T cell repertoires in cytomegalovirus infection. Study-wide background: Indications came from public TCR beta signatures; they pointed to CMV infection and to a matching HLA type.

Per germline, CDR1 SGHTS and CDR2 YDEGEE. CDR3 length: 14 residues. With 1 base removed from V and 5 bases from J, the gap between germline ends came to 12 bases. TCRdb re-called the reads through MiXCR, storing one row per CDR3 protein. The sample has around 210,000 distinct CDR3 sequences; 6.5% are singletons. General study results and limits: The ex vivo response was dominated by HLA-C-restricted CMV-specific TCR beta clonotypes.

The sequenced sample was PBMCs. The source of this sequence is a human donor in good health (CMV status not recorded). Some clones in this sample may be carry-over from other donors' samples. J is TRBJ1-2 and V is TRBV5-8, with no clear D. CDR3 coding DNA: TGTGCCAGCAGCTTGAGACCCGAGGCTTATGGCTACACCTTC. Protein sequence: CASSLRPEAYGYTF.